This T cell receptor (beta chain) originates from a study of type 1 regulatory T cells. Study details: T-allo10 is a Tr1-enriched, alloantigen-specific CD4 T cell product made in vitro. Findings and caveats of the study: Type 1 regulatory T cells had a more restricted TCR repertoire than non-type 1 regulatory T cells.

Concerning this clonotype: Its target is unknown.

The V and J ends lost 4 bases and 7 bases, in that order; junction bases with no gene match: 8. This CDR3 contains 15 residues. Germline V gene data show CDR1 as KGHSH and CDR2 as LQKENI. One entry per CDR3 protein results from TCRdb running MiXCR on the reads. Of more than 60,000 distinct CDR3 sequences in the sample, roughly 49% were seen once. The sequence came from a human donor in good health. The V gene is TRBV18, the J gene TRBJ2-1, with 9 bases identical to TRBD1. Sample: cultured non-Tr1 T cells, either the whole culture or a sorted T cell fraction (not recorded which). CDR3 in DNA: TGTGCCAGCTCACTCATACAGGGGGCGCGGAATGAGCAGTTCTTC. Translating gives CASSLIQGARNEQFF.